The subject of this entry is one T cell receptor (beta chain). Its specificity is unknown. Produced via immunoSEQ multiplex PCR; TCRdb's table is partial and in-frame only. The table has about 86,000 clones, approximately 82% seen once. The sample belongs to a study of T cell responses to AZD1222 COVID-19 vaccine. Across the study: Pooled together were second doses at about 4 or about 12 weeks. Regarding the study as a whole: CD4 TCRs covered the whole spike, strongest at regions 160-218 and 743-854. The sample set comprised mostly white British donors with more females, and clonal diversity was possibly underestimated. Unmutated regions of variants are reportedly targeted by nearly half of spike-specific TCRs.

The source of this sequence is an adult in good health. The input for sequencing was peripheral blood, taken on day 0 of AZD1222 vaccination.

CDR3 amino acids: CATSDPARRDGAYNEQFF. The CDR3 DNA reads as TGTGCCACCAGTGATCCCGCACGCCGGGACGGAGCCTACAATGAGCAGTTCTTC. The chain carries TRBV24-1 and TRBJ2-1; D is perhaps TRBD1 or TRBD2 (5 bases each). Trimming removed 3 bases from V and 2 bases from J, with 19 bases in between. The CDR3 consists of 18 residues. Germline assignment: CDR1 KGHDR and CDR2 SFDVKD.